These 11 T cell receptor beta chains were sequenced from one sample in a study of CD8 T cells in ankylosing spondylitis. Study-wide results and limits: Blood from ankylosing spondylitis patients appeared to carry a characteristic roughly 8-variant TCR beta motif.

TCRdb recomputed calls from the 5' RACE reads with MiXCR, one row per CDR3 protein. This table holds just under 550,000 distinct CDR3 sequences, approximately 12% found once. Which antigens these TCRs recognize remains unknown. The sample consisted of blood, either unsorted or a sorted T cell fraction (not recorded which). These receptors all come from a male donor with ankylosing spondylitis.

J is TRBJ2-3 and V is TRBV10-3, with TRBD2 identical over 10 bases. In germline, CDR1 is ENHRY, CDR2 SYGVKD. CDR3 length equals 14 residues. With V trimmed by 10 bases and J by 0 bases, 4 bases remained unmatched. In DNA, the CDR3 is TGTGCCACCCTAGCGGGAGCTAGCACAGATACGCAGTATTTT. Translating it yields CATLAGASTDTQYF.

This clonotype was seen ten or more times. The chain carries TRBV21-1 and TRBJ2-7. TRBV21-1 is a pseudogene locus. The CDR3 covers 14 residues. DNA of the CDR3: TGTGCCAGCAGCAAAGAGCCAGCAACCTACGAGCAGTACGTC. Protein product: CASSKEPATYEQYV.

This clonotype was detected many times. The CDR3 loop is CASSPARGSGKNIQYF. DNA for the CDR3: TGTGCCAGCAGTCCGGCCCGCGGGTCTGGCAAAAACATTCAGTACTTC. The V call is TRBV13, the J call TRBJ2-4, with D maybe TRBD2 (5 bases). The germline CDR1 and CDR2 sequences are PRHDT and FYEKMQ (reference sequence). The V end was cut by 6 bases, the J end by 3 bases, with 18 bases between. CDR3 length: 16 amino acids.

This clonotype was seen a handful of times. This rearrangement joins TRBV20-1 to TRBJ1-1; possibly TRBD1 for D (5 bases). V lost 1 base and J 0 bases, leaving 15 bases between the germline ends. From germline, CDR1 is DFQATT and CDR2 SNEGSKA (reference sequence). CDR3 length: 16 amino acids. The CDR3 is CSARVSGRGMNTEAFF. CDR3 in DNA: TGCAGTGCTAGAGTCTCTGGACGGGGCATGAACACTGAAGCTTTCTTT.

This rearrangement joins TRBV20-1 to TRBJ2-5, with D perhaps TRBD1 (5 bases). The CDR3 totals 11 residues. V lost 6 bases and J 5 bases, leaving 10 bases between the germline ends. CDR1 is DFQATT and CDR2 is SNEGSKA in the germline V gene (reference sequence). The CDR3 loop is CSAVKGETQYF. CDR3 bases: TGCAGTGCCGTTAAGGGGGAGACCCAGTACTTC.

In its sample, this clonotype was seen a few times. The chain employs TRBV20-1 and TRBJ2-3; D unclear. CDR1 is DFQATT, CDR2 SNEGSKA, per germline (reference sequence). V was shortened by 6 bases and J by 2 bases, with 12 bases between the two germline ends. The CDR3 runs 13 residues. CDR3 DNA: TGCAGTGCATTTACGACCTACACAGATACGCAGTATTTT. It encodes CSAFTTYTDTQYF.

This clonotype was observed a handful of times. CDR3 region: CASSPGLDLRELFF. CDR3 nucleotide sequence: TGTGCCAGCAGCCCGGGACTAGACCTCCGGGAGCTGTTTTTT. The rearrangement uses TRBV7-9 and TRBJ2-2; 8 bases line up with TRBD2. Germline assignment: CDR1 SEHNR and CDR2 FQNEAQ (reference sequence). V trimming: 5 bases; J trimming: 9 bases; junction bases outside the gene matches: 8. The CDR3 has 14 amino acids.

This sequence joins TRBV11-1 and TRBJ2-3; D remains unclear. This CDR3 is 12 amino acids long. V was shortened by 4 bases and J by 4 bases, with 6 bases between the two germline ends. Germline values: CDR1 SGHAT, CDR2 FQDESV (reference sequence). The CDR3 DNA reads TGTGCCAGCAGCTCGGGTCCAGATACGCAGTATTTT. The encoded protein is CASSSGPDTQYF.

V gene TRBV18 combines with J gene TRBJ2-3, with D perhaps matching TRBD2 (5 bases). Germline loops: CDR1 KGHSH, CDR2 LQKENI. The V end lost 5 bases, the J end lost 2 bases, and 11 bases lay between the germline ends. This CDR3 is 14 amino acids long. CDR3 coding DNA: TGTGCCAGCTCAACCGGGATTGACACAGATACGCAGTATTTT. Protein sequence: CASSTGIDTDTQYF.

This clonotype was counted a few times. V is TRBV12-3 or TRBV12-4 and J is TRBJ1-2; possible D gene TRBD1, 5 bases. The ends were cut back, 2 bases at V and 6 bases at J, with 13 bases in the middle. This CDR3 region has 14 residues. For the CDR3, the DNA is TGTGCCAGCAGTTTACGCCCCGGGACGGATGGCTACACCTTC. It translates to CASSLRPGTDGYTF.

The gene calls are TRBV3-1 and TRBJ1-6; no clear D. The CDR3 is made up of 14 amino acids. Germline loops: CDR1 LGHDT, CDR2 YNNKEL (reference sequence). The germline V and J ends were trimmed by 1 base and 8 bases, with 9 bases remaining between them. Here the CDR3 reads CASSQVPVDSPLHF. CDR3 DNA: TGTGCCAGCAGCCAAGTCCCGGTAGATTCACCCCTCCACTTT.